The 13 T cell receptor beta chains below all came from one sample that was sequenced in a study of blood T cell repertoires in COVID-19. The data were produced by immunoSEQ multiplex PCR, yet TCRdb's version contains in-frame clones alone and is incomplete. The table shows about 190,000 clones, with 80% to 90% occurring only once. The sequencing sample was made of peripheral blood. The receptors shown here come from a young man with active or convalescent COVID-19.

CDR3 sequence (DNA): TGTGCCATCAGTGGAGGGCCTAATCAGCCCCAGCATTTT. This translates into CAISGGPNQPQHF. The chain employs TRBV10-3 and TRBJ1-5; D gene unclear. The CDR3 spans 13 residues. Germline CDR1 is ENHRY and CDR2 is SYGVKD. The germline V and J ends were trimmed by 4 bases and 4 bases, with 8 bases remaining between them.

This chain links TRBV18 with TRBJ1-4; tentative D call: TRBD1 (5 bases). This CDR3 contains 13 residues. The V end was cut by 2 bases, the J end by 8 bases, with 9 bases between. CDR1 is KGHSH and CDR2 is LQKENI in the germline V gene. CDR3 loop: CASSPGAQEKLFF. The CDR3 nucleotides read TGTGCCAGCTCACCAGGGGCTCAAGAAAAACTGTTTTTT.

The chain joins TRBV7-9 to TRBJ1-2; D ambiguous. Germline CDR1 is SEHNR and CDR2 is FQNEAQ (reference sequence). The CDR3 has 15 residues. Trimming pared 1 base from V and 0 bases from J, leaving 9 bases between. CDR3 nucleotide sequence: TGTGCCAGCAGCTTAGGAGGCCCAGCTAACTATGGCTACACCTTC. It is translated as CASSLGGPANYGYTF.

The chain joins TRBV7-3 to TRBJ2-1; TRBD1 matches 8 bases. The CDR3 is 15 residues long. Trimming at V came to 4 bases and at J to 10 bases, leaving 12 bases not matched to a gene. Per the germline V gene, CDR1 is SGHTA and CDR2 is FQGTGA. The chain's CDR3 is CASSSGTGPRREQFF. Here the CDR3 DNA reads TGTGCCAGCAGCTCCGGGACAGGCCCTAGAAGGGAGCAGTTCTTC.

The chain has TRBV7-9 and TRBJ2-3; tentatively, D is TRBD2 (6 bases). CDR1 and CDR2 from the germline V gene are SEHNR and FQNEAQ (reference sequence). The CDR3 has 17 residues. V was trimmed by 8 bases and J by 1 base, leaving 22 bases between them. The CDR3 nucleotides are TGTGCCAGCCAAGGGCCTGGGGCTAGCGCCGGCACAGATACGCAGTATTTT. Translation: CASQGPGASAGTDTQYF.

The V and J genes are TRBV5-6 and TRBJ2-4, with 7 bases fitting TRBD2. The CDR3 covers 14 residues. Germline V gene lookup returns CDR1 SGHDT and CDR2 YYEEEE. V lost 2 bases and J lost 5; bases outside the gene matches: 4. The CDR3 region has the DNA TGTGCCAGCAGCTTCATAGCGGGTGAAAACATTCAGTACTTC. This translates into CASSFIAGENIQYF.

The chain is built from TRBV7-6 and TRBJ2-1; TRBD2 agrees at 10 bases. Germline CDR1 SGHVS, CDR2 FNYEAQ. CDR3 length: 17 amino acids. V lost 1 base to trimming and J lost 2 bases; unmatched junction nucleotides: 5. CDR3 DNA sequence: TGTGCCAGCAGCTTAGAGGCTAGCGGGGGAACCTACAATGAGCAGTTCTTC. Translated: CASSLEASGGTYNEQFF.

This chain uses TRBV11-3 with TRBJ2-3; a weak D match, TRBD1 (5 bases). The CDR3 has 15 residues. V was shortened by 1 base and J by 1 base, with 9 bases between the two germline ends. CDR1 and CDR2 from the germline V gene are SGHNT and YENEEA. Here the CDR3 reads CASSLALRGTDTQYF. Here the CDR3 DNA reads TGTGCCAGCAGCTTAGCCCTCAGGGGCACAGATACGCAGTATTTT.

This clone was seen a single time. V usage is TRBV12-3 or TRBV12-4 and J usage is TRBJ2-3; D might be TRBD1 (5 bases). Between the trimmed V and J ends, which lost 7 bases and 4 bases, there was a span of 12 bases. This CDR3 spans 13 amino acids. CDR3 in amino acids: CASMLRAPDTQYF. CDR3 DNA sequence: TGTGCCAGCATGCTCAGGGCCCCAGATACGCAGTATTTT.

The chain employs TRBV5-4 and TRBJ1-2; no definite D call. The CDR3 loop spans 14 amino acids. V lost 2 bases and J lost 0, with 8 bases in between. Germline V gene data show CDR1 as SGHNT and CDR2 as YYREEE (reference sequence). For the CDR3, the DNA is TGTGCCAGCAGCTTCCAATACTCTAACTATGGCTACACCTTC. Its protein is CASSFQYSNYGYTF.

J is TRBJ2-5 and V is TRBV3-1 (or the pseudogene TRBV3-2); tentative D call: TRBD2 (5 bases). The V end was cut by 0 bases, the J end by 4 bases, with 6 bases between. Germline loops: CDR1 LGHDT, CDR2 YNNKEL (reference sequence). CDR3 size: 13 residues. For the CDR3, the DNA is TGTGCCAGCAGCCAAGAGGGAGTAGAGACCCAGTACTTC. Encoded protein: CASSQEGVETQYF.

This clone was recorded once. The rearrangement links TRBV13 to TRBJ2-7; 8 nucleotides match TRBD2. With V trimmed by 6 bases and J by 0 bases, 7 bases remained unmatched. CDR1 is PRHDT, CDR2 FYEKMQ, per germline (reference sequence). The CDR3 extends over 15 amino acids. This chain's CDR3 is CASRTSGSSSYEQYF. The CDR3 DNA reads as TGTGCCAGCAGAACTAGCGGTTCGAGCTCCTACGAGCAGTACTTC.

The CDR3 protein is CATGGSDTQYF. CDR3 in DNA: TGTGCCACCGGGGGTTCGGATACGCAGTATTTT. The chain couples TRBV19 to TRBJ2-3; D possibly corresponds to TRBD2 (6 bases). The length of the CDR3 is 11 residues. In germline, CDR1 is LNHDA, CDR2 SQIVND (reference sequence). Trimming cost V 10 bases and J 6 bases, with 11 bases left between them.